The T cell receptor beta chain under discussion was sequenced for a study of graft-versus-host responses after intestinal transplantation. Study-wide background: Multivisceral, liver-intestinal, or isolated intestinal grafts went to recipients. Recipients were all induced with anti-thymocyte globulin, then given tacrolimus and steroids for 2 to 3 years. General study results and limits: Across patients carrying graft-donor T cell macrochimerism, allografts held high graft-versus-host to host-versus-graft clonal ratios.

TCRdb keeps only in-frame clones here, not all; method: immunoSEQ multiplex PCR. Seen here are a few thousand clones, approximately 76% observed once, and the top ten hold 30% to 45%. As for this clone: Its antigen remains unidentified.

The germline CDR1 and CDR2 sequences are MNHNY and SVGAGI (reference sequence). Trimming at V came to 6 bases and at J to 4 bases, leaving 2 bases not matched to a gene. The CDR3 has 14 residues. This material consisted of PBMCs, taken 541 days after intestinal transplant. This clonotype was obtained from a human patient who received an intestinal transplant, so some T cells may come from the graft donor. The V gene is TRBV6-6, the J gene TRBJ2-3, with 12 bases lining up with TRBD2. The CDR3 bases are TGTGCCAGCAGCCTAGCGGGGGGGCCAGATACGCAGTATTTT. This translates into CASSLAGGPDTQYF.